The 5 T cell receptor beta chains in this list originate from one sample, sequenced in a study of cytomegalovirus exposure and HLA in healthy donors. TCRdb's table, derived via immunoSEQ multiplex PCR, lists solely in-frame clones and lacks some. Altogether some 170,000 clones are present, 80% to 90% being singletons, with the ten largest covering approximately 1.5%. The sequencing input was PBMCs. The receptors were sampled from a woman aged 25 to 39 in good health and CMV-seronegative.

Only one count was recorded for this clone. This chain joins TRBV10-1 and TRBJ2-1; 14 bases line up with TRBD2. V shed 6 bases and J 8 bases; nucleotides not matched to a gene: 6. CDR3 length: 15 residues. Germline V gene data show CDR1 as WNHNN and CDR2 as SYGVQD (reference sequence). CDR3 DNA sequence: TGCGCCAGCAGCTTTGGACTAGCGGGGGGATATGAGCAGTTCTTC. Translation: CASSFGLAGGYEQFF.

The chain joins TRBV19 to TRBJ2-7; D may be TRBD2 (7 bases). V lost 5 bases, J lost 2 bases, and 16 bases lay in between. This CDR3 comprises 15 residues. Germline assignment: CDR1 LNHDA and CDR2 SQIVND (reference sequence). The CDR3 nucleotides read TGTGCCAGTAGTCCCTACGGGGGGCCCGCCTACGAGCAGTACTTC. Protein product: CASSPYGGPAYEQYF.

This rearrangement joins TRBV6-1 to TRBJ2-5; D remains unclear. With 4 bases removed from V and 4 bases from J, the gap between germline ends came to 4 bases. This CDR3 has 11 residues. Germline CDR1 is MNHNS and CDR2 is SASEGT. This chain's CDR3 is CASSARETQYF. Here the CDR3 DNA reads TGTGCCAGCAGTGCCAGAGAGACCCAGTACTTC.

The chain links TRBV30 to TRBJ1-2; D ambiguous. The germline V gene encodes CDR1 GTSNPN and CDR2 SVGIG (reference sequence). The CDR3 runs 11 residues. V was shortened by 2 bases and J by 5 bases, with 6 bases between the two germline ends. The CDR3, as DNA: TGTGCCTGGAGTACCCGGTATGGCTACACCTTC. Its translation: CAWSTRYGYTF.

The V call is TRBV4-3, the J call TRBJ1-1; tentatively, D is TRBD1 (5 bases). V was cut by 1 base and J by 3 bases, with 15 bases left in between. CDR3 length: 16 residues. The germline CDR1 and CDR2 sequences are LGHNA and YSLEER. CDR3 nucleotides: TGCGCCAGCAGCCAAGGTTCGACCAGGGCCTACACTGAAGCTTTCTTT. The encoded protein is CASSQGSTRAYTEAFF.